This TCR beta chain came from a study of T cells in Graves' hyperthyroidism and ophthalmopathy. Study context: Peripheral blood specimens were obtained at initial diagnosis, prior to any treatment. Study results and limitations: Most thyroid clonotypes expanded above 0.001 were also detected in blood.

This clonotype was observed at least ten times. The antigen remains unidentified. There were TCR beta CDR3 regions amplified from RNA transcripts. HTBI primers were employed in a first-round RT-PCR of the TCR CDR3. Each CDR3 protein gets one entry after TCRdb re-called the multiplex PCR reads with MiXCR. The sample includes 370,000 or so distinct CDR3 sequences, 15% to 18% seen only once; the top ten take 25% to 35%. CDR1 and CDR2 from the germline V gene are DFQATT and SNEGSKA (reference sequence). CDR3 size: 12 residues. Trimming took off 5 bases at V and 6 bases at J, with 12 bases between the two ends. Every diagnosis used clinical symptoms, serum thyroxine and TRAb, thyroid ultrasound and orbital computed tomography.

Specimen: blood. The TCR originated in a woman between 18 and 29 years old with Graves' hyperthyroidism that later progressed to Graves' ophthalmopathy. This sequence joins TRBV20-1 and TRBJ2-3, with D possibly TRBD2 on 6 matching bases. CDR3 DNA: TGCAGTGCTCTGCGGGATAGTGATACGCAGTATTTT. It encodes CSALRDSDTQYF.